The clone carrying this T cell receptor beta chain was seen more than once but under ten times. Its target is unknown. The entry originates in a study of cytomegalovirus exposure and HLA in healthy donors. Findings of the study overall: An analysis that came later showed most CMV-associated TCR beta chains appearing HLA-restricted.

The PCR employed 60 Vbeta primers together with 13 Jbeta primers. Method: immunoSEQ multiplex PCR; TCRdb's copy keeps in-frame clones and lacks some. The sample lists some 190,000 clones; about 81% were seen once. The specimen sequenced was PBMCs. This clonotype was sampled from a man between 18 and 29 years old in good health and CMV-seronegative.

The chain's CDR3 is CASSLEAGRADTQYF. The CDR3 DNA reads as TGTGCCAGCAGCTTGGAGGCGGGACGGGCAGATACGCAGTATTTT. The V gene is TRBV5-4, the J gene TRBJ2-3, with D tentatively TRBD2 (6 bases). Germline V gene sequence: CDR1 SGHNT, CDR2 YYREEE (reference sequence). Trimming left V 0 bases short and J 4 bases short, with 12 bases between. The CDR3 has 15 residues.